What follows are 3 T cell receptor beta chains derived from one specimen sequenced in a study of cytomegalovirus exposure and HLA in healthy donors. Researchers ran the PCR with 60 Vbeta and 13 Jbeta primers. Profiled with immunoSEQ multiplex PCR; TCRdb holds only in-frame clones, not every one. The top ten hold around 1.2% of the sample, which has about 180,000 clones, around 83% seen once. The sequenced material came from PBMCs. The source is a girl aged 2 to 10 in good health and CMV-seropositive.

The genes are TRBV4-2 and TRBJ1-2; 8 nucleotides agree with TRBD1. The CDR3 sequence is 13 residues long. The trim removed 4 bases at V and 2 bases at J, leaving 0 bases unmatched. Germline CDR1 LGHNA, CDR2 YNFKEQ. The CDR3 DNA is TGTGCCAGCAGCCGACAGGGGAACTATGGCTACACCTTC. Its translation is CASSRQGNYGYTF.

The chain recombines TRBV9 with TRBJ2-3, with TRBD2 matching 8 bases. V gave up 3 bases and J gave up 1 base; unmatched junction bases: 1. The V gene's germline CDR1 is SGDLS and CDR2 YYNGEE. There are 14 residues in the CDR3. CDR3 sequence reads: CASSETSGTDTQYF. Written as DNA, the CDR3 is TGTGCCAGCAGCGAGACTAGCGGCACAGATACGCAGTATTTT.

The genes are TRBV11-1 and TRBJ2-7; tentatively, D is TRBD2 (6 bases). V was trimmed by 5 bases and J by 4 bases, leaving 15 bases between them. The CDR3 has 14 amino acids. The germline gives CDR1 SGHAT, CDR2 FQDESV (reference sequence). CDR3 region: CASSNSGRAYEQYF. The DNA for the CDR3 is TGTGCCAGCAGCAATAGCGGAAGAGCTTACGAGCAGTACTTC.